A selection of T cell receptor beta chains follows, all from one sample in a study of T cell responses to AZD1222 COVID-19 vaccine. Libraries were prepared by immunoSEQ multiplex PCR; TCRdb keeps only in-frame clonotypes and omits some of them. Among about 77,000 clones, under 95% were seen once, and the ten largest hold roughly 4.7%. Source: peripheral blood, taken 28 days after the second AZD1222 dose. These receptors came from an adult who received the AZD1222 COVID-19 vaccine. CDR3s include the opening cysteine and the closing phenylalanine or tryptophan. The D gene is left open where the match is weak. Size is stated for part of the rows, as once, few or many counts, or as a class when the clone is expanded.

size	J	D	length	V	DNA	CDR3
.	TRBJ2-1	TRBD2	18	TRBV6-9	TGTGCCAGCAGCATGGGGCTAGCGGGGGAGTCCCGACACAATGAGCAGTTCTTC	CASSMGLAGESRHNEQFF
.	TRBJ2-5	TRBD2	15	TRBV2	TGTGCCAGCAGCTCCGGACTAGCGGGAACAGAGACCCAGTACTTC	CASSSGLAGTETQYF
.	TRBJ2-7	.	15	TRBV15	TGTGCCACCAGCAGAGATCTGCAGAGCTCCTACGAGCAGTACTTC	CATSRDLQSSYEQYF
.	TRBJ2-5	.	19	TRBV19	TGTGCCAGTACCCCATTCGGGGCGGCGAGCGCTTTAGGTCGGGAGACCCAGTACTTC	CASTPFGAASALGRETQYF
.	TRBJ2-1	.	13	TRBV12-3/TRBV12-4	TGTGCCAGCAGTTTAAAGGGAGGAAATGAGCAGTTCTTC	CASSLKGGNEQFF
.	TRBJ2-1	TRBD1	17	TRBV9	TGTGCCAGCAGCGTAACTTCGGACAGGGGCCCCTACAATGAGCAGTTCTTC	CASSVTSDRGPYNEQFF
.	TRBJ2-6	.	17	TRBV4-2	TGTGCCAGCAGCCTAGGCCCTATCGGCTCTGGGGCCAACGTCCTGACTTTC	CASSLGPIGSGANVLTF
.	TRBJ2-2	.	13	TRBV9	TGTGCCAGCAGCGTAGGAAACACCGGGGAGCTGTTTTTT	CASSVGNTGELFF
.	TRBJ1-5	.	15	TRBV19	TGTGCCAGTAGGACCGTTCCAGGGTTCCGTCAGCCCCAGCATTTT	CASRTVPGFRQPQHF
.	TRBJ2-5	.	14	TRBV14	TGTGCCAGCAGCCCCCATACAGGCCCGGGGACCCAGTACTTC	CASSPHTGPGTQYF
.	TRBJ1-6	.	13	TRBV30	TGTGCCTGGAGCGGGGGATTCAATTCACCCCTCCACTTT	CAWSGGFNSPLHF
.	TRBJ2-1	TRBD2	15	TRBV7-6	TGTGCCAGCAGCTTAAAGGGACTAGAGAACAATGAGCAGTTCTTC	CASSLKGLENNEQFF
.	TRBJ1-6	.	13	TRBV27	TGTGCCACCAAACAGGGAGGGTATTCACCCCTCCACTTT	CATKQGGYSPLHF
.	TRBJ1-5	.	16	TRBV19	TGTGCCAGTAGTATAGGTTTAAGGGGAGGTGGCCAGCCCCAGCATTTT	CASSIGLRGGGQPQHF
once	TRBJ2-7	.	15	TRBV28	TGTGCCAGCAGTCCGCTAGGGACAAGCTCCTACGAGCAGTACTTC	CASSPLGTSSYEQYF
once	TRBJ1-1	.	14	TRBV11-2	TGTGCCAGCAGCTTAGAAGGGTGGAAAACTGAAGCTTTCTTT	CASSLEGWKTEAFF
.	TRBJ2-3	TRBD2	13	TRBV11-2	TGTGCCAGCAGCTTAGATAGCGGGAGAACGCAGTATTTT	CASSLDSGRTQYF
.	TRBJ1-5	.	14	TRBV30	TGTGCCTGGACTGAAGGAATTAGCAATCAGCCCCAGCATTTT	CAWTEGISNQPQHF
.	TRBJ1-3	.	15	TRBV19	TGTGCCAGCAATGATCAGGGACTCTCTGGAAACACCATATATTTT	CASNDQGLSGNTIYF
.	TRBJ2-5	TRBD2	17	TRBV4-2	TGTGCCAGCAGCCAAGATTCACGCGGGAGAGGCATAGAGACCCAGTACTTC	CASSQDSRGRGIETQYF
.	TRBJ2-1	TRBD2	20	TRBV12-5	TGTGCTAGTGGCCTAAATACGGGTTCTAGCGGGAGTATTTTTCGCAATGAGCAGTTCTTC	CASGLNTGSSGSIFRNEQFF
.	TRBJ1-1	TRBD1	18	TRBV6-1	TGTGCCAGCAGTGAAGCCGTCCTCGGACAGGGACGATACACTGAAGCTTTCTTT	CASSEAVLGQGRYTEAFF
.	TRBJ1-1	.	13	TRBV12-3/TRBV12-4	TGTGCCAGCAGTCTGGTAGGGAGGACTGAAGCTTTCTTT	CASSLVGRTEAFF
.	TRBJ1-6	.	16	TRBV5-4	TGTGCCAGCAGCTTGGCCGGAGGGAGAAATAATTCACCCCTCCACTTT	CASSLAGGRNNSPLHF
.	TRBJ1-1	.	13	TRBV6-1	TGTGCCAGCAGTGAAGCGCCTGAGCTCCAAGCTTTCTTT	CASSEAPELQAFF
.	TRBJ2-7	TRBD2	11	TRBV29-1	TGCAGCGTTCGGGACTACTACGAGCAGTACTTC	CSVRDYYEQYF
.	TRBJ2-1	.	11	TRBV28	TGTGCCAGCAGTTTCTCGGCAGCCCAGTTCTTC	CASSFSAAQFF
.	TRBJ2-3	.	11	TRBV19	TGTGCCAGTAGCTTAGTGGATACGCAGTATTTT	CASSLVDTQYF
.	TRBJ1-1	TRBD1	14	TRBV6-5	TGTGCCAGCAGTTCCCGAGAAGGGGGCGCTGAAGCTTTCTTT	CASSSREGGAEAFF
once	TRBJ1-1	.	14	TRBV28	TGTGCCAGCAGTTTAGTGGGTCGGGAGGCTGAAGCTTTCTTT	CASSLVGREAEAFF
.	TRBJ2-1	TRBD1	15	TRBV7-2	TGTGCCAGCAGCTTAGGACAGGGTGTGGACAATGAGCAGTTCTTC	CASSLGQGVDNEQFF
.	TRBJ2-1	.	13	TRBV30	TGTGCCTGGACTCCTTACGTAGCAGGTGAGCAGTTCTTC	CAWTPYVAGEQFF
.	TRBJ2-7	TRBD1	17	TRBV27	TGTGCCAGCAGTCCATCGACAGGGGATGTTTACGTTAACAAGCAGTACTTC	CASSPSTGDVYVNKQYF
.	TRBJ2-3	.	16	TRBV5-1	TGCGCCAGCAGCTTGGAGGGGCGTACTAGCACAGATACGCAGTATTTT	CASSLEGRTSTDTQYF
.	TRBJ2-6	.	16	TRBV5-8	TGTGCCAGCAGCCTCGCTCGGAGGTCTGGGGCCAACGTCCTGACTTTC	CASSLARRSGANVLTF
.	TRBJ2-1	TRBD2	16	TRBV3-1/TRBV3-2	TGTGCCAGCAGCCAATCACTAGCGGAAGCACTCAGCGGGCAGTTCTTC	CASSQSLAEALSGQFF
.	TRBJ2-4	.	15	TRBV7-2	TGTGCCAGCAGCTTAGGCGTGACCGACGTAAACATTCAGTACTTC	CASSLGVTDVNIQYF
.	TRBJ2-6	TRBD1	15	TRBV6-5	TGTGCCAGCAGAGGGACAGGGGGGAGGGCCAACGTCCTGACTTTC	CASRGTGGRANVLTF
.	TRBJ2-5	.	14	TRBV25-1	TGTGCCAGCAGTGAGATACAGCTACAAGAGACCCAGTACTTC	CASSEIQLQETQYF
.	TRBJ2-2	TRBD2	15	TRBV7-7	TGTGCCAGCAGGGCTCTAGCGGGGAACACCGGGGAGCTGTTTTTT	CASRALAGNTGELFF
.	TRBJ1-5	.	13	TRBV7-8	TGTGCCAGCAGTCCTCTAGCAAATCAGCCCCAGCATTTT	CASSPLANQPQHF
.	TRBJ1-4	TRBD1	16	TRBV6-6	TGTGCCAGCAGTCCAGGCAGGGGGCGAGATAATGAAAAACTGTTTTTT	CASSPGRGRDNEKLFF
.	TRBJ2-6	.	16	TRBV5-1	TGCGCCAGCAGCTTGGCCCCGGGGGCTGGGGCCAACGTCCTGACTTTC	CASSLAPGAGANVLTF
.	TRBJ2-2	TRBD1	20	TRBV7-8	TGTGCCAGCAGCCCTGGCCGCTTAGGGGGCTTACACATTGACACCGGGGAGCTGTTTTTT	CASSPGRLGGLHIDTGELFF
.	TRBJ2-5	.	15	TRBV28	TGTGCCAGCAGTTTAGCGCCCACAGGGCTGGAGACCCAGTACTTC	CASSLAPTGLETQYF
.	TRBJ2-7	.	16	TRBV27	TGTGCCAGCAGTTTATCGGTCGACGGGAGACTTTACGAGCAGTACTTC	CASSLSVDGRLYEQYF